This section outlines one TCR beta chain sequence together with its context. Per the study methods: Amplification from reference gene primers served as the basis for estimated nucleated cell counts. The method was immunoSEQ multiplex PCR; TCRdb's version includes in-frame clones alone and lacks a portion of them. V, J and clone size reflect that table, while D and trimming were determined from the DNA. The table lists 110,000 to 150,000 clones, approximately 80% of them singletons. This specimen belongs to a study of blood T cell repertoires in COVID-19. This CDR3 contains 15 residues. The germline V gene has CDR1 SEHNR and CDR2 FQNEAQ (reference sequence). The germline V and J ends were trimmed by 5 bases and 1 base, with 11 bases remaining between them.

This clonotype originated in a man between 60 and 75 years old with active or convalescent COVID-19. The sequencing input was peripheral blood. The V and J genes are TRBV7-9 and TRBJ2-2, with a tentative D call TRBD1 (6 bases). DNA for the CDR3: TGTGCCAGCAGCCGGACAGTGGGGAACACCGGGGAGCTGTTTTTT. Its translation is CASSRTVGNTGELFF.